This TCR beta chain was profiled in a study of OX40 agonist ivuxolimab in advanced cancers. Study-wide findings and caveats: In general, CD8+ T cells held more expanded clones than CD4+ did, on average.

Assay: immunoSEQ multiplex PCR; the TCRdb copy retains only in-frame clones and omits some. The sample comprises approximately 84,000 clones, 85% to 95% of which are singletons, and around 2.8% rests with the top ten. On this clone: Its target is not known.

The V end was cut by 0 bases, the J end by 2 bases, with 10 bases between. CDR1 and CDR2 from the germline V gene are SQVTM and ANQGSEA. The CDR3 consists of 14 residues. The TCR sequence derives from an adult with an advanced solid tumor such as melanoma, head and neck, liver or kidney cancer. The material was CD4+ or CD8+ T cells sorted from blood, obtained in a trial of the OX40 agonist ivuxolimab. V gene TRBV29-1 combines with J gene TRBJ1-1; D is uncertain. The CDR3 DNA sequence: TGCAGCGTTGAAGAGTCGCAGCCCAACACTGAAGCTTTCTTT. This gives the protein CSVEESQPNTEAFF.